The 5 T cell receptor beta chains in this list originate from one sample, sequenced in a study of beta chain features in type 1 diabetes. Whole-study findings and limits: Type 1 diabetes patients had moderately but significantly shorter TCRB CDR3s in all four CD4+ subsets.

cDNA synthesis used the whole RNA isolate, giving expressed TCRB sequences. TCRdb's copy holds only in-frame clones and misses some; the assay was immunoSEQ multiplex PCR. Here the sample spans hundreds of thousands of clones, 11% to 15% being singletons. The antigens of these receptors remain unknown. The material sequenced was naive CD4+ T cells from blood. All receptors derive from a man younger than 30 with type 1 diabetes.

This chain joins TRBV30 and TRBJ2-1, with D tentatively TRBD1 or TRBD2 (5 bases each). V was clipped by 2 bases and J by 3 bases, with 11 bases between them. Germline CDR1 GTSNPN, CDR2 SVGIG (reference sequence). CDR3 size: 14 residues. The CDR3 protein is CAWSIRGLYNEQFF. The CDR3 DNA follows: TGTGCCTGGAGTATTCGGGGCCTCTACAATGAGCAGTTCTTC.

This clone has only a few counts. One junction end disagrees with the germline gene, perhaps due to a read error. The chain uses TRBV7-9 and TRBJ2-7, with 12 bases fitting TRBD2. Germline V lookup: CDR1 SEHNR, CDR2 FQNEAQ (reference sequence). This CDR3 spans 13 amino acids. CDR3 sequence (DNA): TGTGCCAGCAGCCCGACTAGCGGGGGCCCCCCTGACTTC. Translating it yields CASSPTSGGPPDF.

This chain uses TRBV18 with TRBJ2-4; 8 nucleotides align to TRBD1. CDR3 size: 16 residues. Per germline, CDR1 KGHSH and CDR2 LQKENI. The V gene end was trimmed by 3 bases and the J gene end by 0 bases; junction bases not matched to a gene: 4. CDR3 residues: CASSPSRGLAKNIQYF. The CDR3, as DNA: TGTGCCAGCTCACCGTCCAGGGGGCTAGCCAAAAACATTCAGTACTTC. The variable domain in full, completed from reference TRBV18 and TRBJ2-4, reads NAGVMQNPRHLVRRRGQEARLRCSPMKGHSHVYWYRQLPEEGLKFMVYLQKENIIDESGMPKERFSAEFPKEGPSILRIQQVVRGDSAAYFCASSPSRGLAKNIQYFGAGTRLSVL.

This clone was seen only a few times. This chain links TRBV29-1 with TRBJ2-1; unclear D gene. The CDR3 loop spans 14 amino acids. Germline V gene sequence: CDR1 SQVTM, CDR2 ANQGSEA. The ends were cut back, 2 bases at V and 3 bases at J, with 11 bases in the middle. The CDR3: CSVEWAAIYNEQFF. The CDR3 nucleotides are TGCAGCGTTGAATGGGCCGCCATCTACAATGAGCAGTTCTTC.

CDR3 residues: CASSLRGNQPQHF. The CDR3 DNA follows: TGTGCCAGCAGCTTAAGGGGCAATCAGCCCCAGCATTTT. The chain joins TRBV13 to TRBJ1-5; D call uncertain. The germline V and J ends were trimmed by 2 bases and 2 bases, with 4 bases remaining between them. This CDR3 is 13 amino acids long. Germline V gene lookup returns CDR1 PRHDT and CDR2 FYEKMQ (reference sequence). The full variable domain, in which reference TRBV13 and TRBJ1-5 provide the parts outside the CDR3, is AAGVIQSPRHLIKEKRETATLKCYPIPRHDTVYWYQQGPGQDPQFLISFYEKMQSDKGSIPDRFSAQQFSDYHSELNMSSLELGDSALYFCASSLRGNQPQHFGDGTRLSIL.